The 17 T cell receptor beta chains given below trace back to one sample, sequenced in a study of OX40 agonist ivuxolimab in advanced cancers. Sequencing was performed with immunoSEQ multiplex PCR; in TCRdb, only in-frame clones are kept and a portion is missing. The data hold 83,000 or so clones, with about 81% observed a single time. Sequenced here: CD4+ or CD8+ T cells sorted from blood, sampled in a trial of the OX40 agonist ivuxolimab. The receptors were sampled from an adult with an advanced solid tumor such as melanoma, head and neck, liver or kidney cancer.

The sample holds a few counts of this clone. The chain links TRBV19 to TRBJ1-4; no definite D call. V shed 6 bases and J shed 8 bases, with 13 bases lying between them. The CDR3 contains 13 residues. Germline CDR1 LNHDA, CDR2 SQIVND (reference sequence). The CDR3 nucleotides are TGTGCCAGTAGCCTGGACCGACGCGAAAAACTGTTTTTT. Protein sequence: CASSLDRREKLFF.

The chain has TRBV2 and TRBJ2-1; possible D gene TRBD2, 6 bases. CDR3 length: 14 amino acids. V lost 8 bases to trimming and J lost 0 bases, with 11 bases between them. CDR1 and CDR2 from the germline V gene are SNHLY and FYNNEI. The CDR3 DNA sequence: TGTGCCAGCCAGCGGGCGAGCTCCTACAATGAGCAGTTCTTC. Its translation: CASQRASSYNEQFF.

The J gene is TRBJ2-1, the V gene TRBV11-3; TRBD2 matches at 7 bases. Losses at the gene ends were 5 bases for V and 2 bases for J; bases not matched to a gene: 6. CDR3 length equals 15 residues. CDR1 and CDR2 from the germline V gene are SGHNT and YENEEA. CDR3 residues: CASSPSGEPYNEQFF. As DNA, the CDR3 is TGTGCCAGCAGCCCCAGCGGGGAACCCTACAATGAGCAGTTCTTC.

The gene calls are TRBV5-4 and TRBJ2-5; 7 bases map to TRBD1. Gene TRBJ2-7 matches the end of the DNA better, so the J call may be wrong. Germline values: CDR1 SGHNT, CDR2 YYREEE (reference sequence). CDR3 length equals 14 residues. CDR3 nucleotides: TGTGCCAGCAGCTCCCCGGGACAGCCCGACGAGCAGTACTTC. It encodes CASSSPGQPDEQYF.

The rearrangement uses TRBV7-8 and TRBJ2-7, with 7 bases lining up with TRBD1. The V gene's germline CDR1 is SGHVS and CDR2 FQNEAQ. Trimming at V came to 5 bases and at J to 0 bases, leaving 7 bases not matched to a gene. There are 15 residues in the CDR3. DNA for the CDR3: TGTGCCAGCAGCCTTCGGGGACAGAGCTCCTACGAGCAGTACTTC. Translating it yields CASSLRGQSSYEQYF.

The rearrangement links TRBV7-3 to TRBJ2-2; unclear D gene. Germline lookup yields CDR1 SGHTA and CDR2 FQGTGA. The CDR3 runs to 13 residues. With 1 base removed from V and 5 bases from J, the gap between germline ends came to 5 bases. In DNA form, the CDR3 reads TGTGCCAGCAGCTTAATCGGGACCGGGGAGCTGTTTTTT. Its translation is CASSLIGTGELFF.

This chain uses TRBV19 with TRBJ2-5; D may correspond to TRBD1 or TRBD2 (5 bases each). Germline lookup yields CDR1 LNHDA and CDR2 SQIVND (reference sequence). V lost 1 base and J lost 7, with 22 bases in between. This CDR3 has 17 amino acids. CDR3 in DNA: TGTGCCAGTAGTATAGGGGGCTTTACCCTAGCCCAGGCGACCCAGTACTTC. This sequence encodes CASSIGGFTLAQATQYF.

The V call is TRBV20-1, the J call TRBJ1-1; D not certain. The CDR3 is 11 amino acids. Deletions cut 7 bases from V and 0 bases from J, with 6 bases between. Germline V gene data show CDR1 as DFQATT and CDR2 as SNEGSKA (reference sequence). CDR3 loop: CSVRVNTEAFF. In nucleotides, the CDR3 is TGCAGTGTTCGGGTGAACACTGAAGCTTTCTTT.

This chain uses TRBV9 with TRBJ2-2; D may match TRBD1 or TRBD2 (6 bases each). Per germline, CDR1 SGDLS and CDR2 YYNGEE. Trimming cost V 0 bases and J 6 bases, with 18 bases left between them. CDR3 length equals 17 residues. The CDR3 sequence is CASSVGGARLTPGELFF. In nucleotides, the CDR3 is TGTGCCAGCAGCGTAGGGGGGGCTAGACTCACGCCCGGGGAGCTGTTTTTT.

The chain links TRBV25-1 to TRBJ2-5; TRBD1 agrees at 8 bases. The CDR3 extends over 15 amino acids. J was trimmed by 3 bases and V by 5 bases; bases with no gene match: 8. Germline V gene sequence: CDR1 MGHDK, CDR2 SYGVNS. The CDR3 reads CASSPLTGGKETQYF. The DNA for the CDR3 is TGTGCCAGCAGTCCCCTCACAGGGGGTAAAGAGACCCAGTACTTC.

This chain connects TRBV11-2 to TRBJ1-1; TRBD1 agrees at 8 bases. The CDR3 sequence is 16 residues long. V gave up 5 bases and J gave up 3 bases; unmatched junction bases: 11. Germline V gene lookup returns CDR1 SGHAT and CDR2 FQNNGV. CDR3 nucleotides: TGTGCCAGCAGCGTCCCTTATTCACAGGGGGACACTGAAGCTTTCTTT. It encodes CASSVPYSQGDTEAFF.

The chain has TRBV6-1 and TRBJ2-2; no clear D. Germline loops: CDR1 MNHNS, CDR2 SASEGT. This CDR3 spans 18 amino acids. Between the trimmed V and J ends, which lost 0 bases and 1 base, there was a span of 15 bases. CDR3 bases: TGTGCCAGCAGTGAAGCGGGGTCGGATGAGTGGAACACCGGGGAGCTGTTTTTT. Amino acids: CASSEAGSDEWNTGELFF.

The chain couples TRBV6-1 to TRBJ2-7; D is undetermined. The CDR3 extends over 14 amino acids. The V gene's germline CDR1 is MNHNS and CDR2 SASEGT. Trimming removed 1 base from V and 3 bases from J, with 10 bases in between. CDR3 coding DNA: TGTGCCAGCAGTGAAGAGGTCAACCGCTACGAGCAGTACTTC. It yields the protein CASSEEVNRYEQYF.

This chain joins TRBV18 and TRBJ1-5, with 7 bases fitting TRBD1. The CDR3 is made up of 16 amino acids. Trimming took 6 bases from V and 2 from J; bases not matched to a gene: 10. Germline lookup yields CDR1 KGHSH and CDR2 LQKENI. This CDR3 is CASSPGGATGNQPQHF. The CDR3 DNA sequence: TGTGCCAGCTCTCCAGGGGGGGCTACGGGCAATCAGCCCCAGCATTTT.

The genes are TRBV11-2 and TRBJ1-3; D unresolved. The V end lost 1 base, the J end lost 0 bases, and 7 bases lay between the germline ends. The CDR3 consists of 15 residues. Germline values: CDR1 SGHAT, CDR2 FQNNGV. CDR3 DNA sequence: TGTGCCAGCAGCTTAGTAGGCAGCTCTGGAAACACCATATATTTT. Encoded protein: CASSLVGSSGNTIYF.

This chain uses TRBV4-2 with TRBJ2-2; TRBD1 agrees at 9 bases. Germline V gene data show CDR1 as LGHNA and CDR2 as YNFKEQ. There are 18 residues in the CDR3. V was clipped by 4 bases and J by 5 bases; unmatched bases: 14. The CDR3 coding sequence is TGTGCCAGCAGCCTGTCCTTTGGTGGGACAGGGCGAACCGGGGAGCTGTTTTTT. Translation: CASSLSFGGTGRTGELFF.

The chain is built from TRBV18 and TRBJ1-2; D is uncertain. This CDR3 has 13 residues. Germline CDR1 and CDR2: KGHSH and LQKENI. V shed 5 bases and J shed 5 bases, with 12 bases lying between them. CDR3 in DNA: TGTGCCAGCTCAGAAAGTGCTGAATATGGCTACACCTTC. It yields the protein CASSESAEYGYTF.